The 16 T cell receptor beta chains below all came from one sample that was sequenced in a study of blood T cell repertoires in COVID-19. Assay: immunoSEQ multiplex PCR; the TCRdb copy retains only in-frame clones and omits some. The table lists approximately 330,000 clones, roughly 89% of them singletons. The sequenced sample was peripheral blood. These receptor sequences come from a young man with COVID-19, enrolled during active disease.

The chain links TRBV28 to TRBJ1-4; D is undetermined. The V gene lost 6 bases and the J gene lost 8 bases, with 19 bases spanning the gap. Germline values: CDR1 MDHEN, CDR2 SYDVKM. This CDR3 has 15 amino acids. The DNA for the CDR3 is TGTGCCAGCAGGGCCCTGGGAGGGATTGAGGAAAAACTGTTTTTT. This translates into CASRALGGIEEKLFF.

The rearrangement joins TRBV7-8 to TRBJ1-5; 8 nucleotides agree with TRBD1. CDR1 SGHVS and CDR2 FQNEAQ come from the germline V gene. This CDR3 is 14 amino acids long. J gave up 5 bases and V 5 bases, and 5 bases lay outside the gene matches. The CDR3: CASSLGQGYQPQHF. Written as DNA, the CDR3 is TGTGCCAGCAGCCTAGGACAGGGCTATCAGCCCCAGCATTTT.

The genes are TRBV5-1 and TRBJ2-1; 8 bases fit TRBD2. V was pared by 6 bases and J by 2 bases, with 4 bases of the junction left unmatched. The CDR3 runs 14 residues. Germline V gene lookup returns CDR1 SGHRS and CDR2 YFSETQ. The CDR3 DNA follows: TGCGCCAGCACTACGGGAGGGCCCTACAATGAGCAGTTCTTC. It codes for CASTTGGPYNEQFF.

For this clone: One end of the junction fails to match germline, which may point to a read error. This sequence joins TRBV28 and TRBJ1-2; 9 positions match TRBD1. Germline assignment: CDR1 MDHEN and CDR2 SYDVKM. The CDR3 is 12 amino acids. The CDR3 is CASSPPRQGGAF. CDR3 nucleotides: TGTGCCAGCAGTCCACCCCGACAGGGGGGCGCCTTC.

V and J are TRBV3-1 (or the pseudogene TRBV3-2) and TRBJ1-2, with unresolved D. CDR1 LGHDT and CDR2 YNNKEL come from the germline V gene (reference sequence). The CDR3 runs 13 residues. Trimming shortened V by 1 base and J by 6 bases, and 9 bases separated the two germline ends. The CDR3 is CASSQADNDGYTF. CDR3 sequence (DNA): TGTGCCAGCAGCCAAGCTGACAACGATGGCTACACCTTC.

The V call is TRBV21-1, the J call TRBJ1-6; TRBD1, the D gene given by the table, was not confirmed from the DNA. TRBV21-1 is classified as a pseudogene. The CDR3 is 17 residues long. CDR3 sequence (DNA): TGTGCCAGCAGCCCCGCCAGGGACAGGGGTATAAATTCACCCCTCCACTTT. Translation: CASSPARDRGINSPLHF.

V gene TRBV10-3 combines with J gene TRBJ2-3; 10 positions match TRBD1. The V gene end was trimmed by 6 bases and the J gene end by 5 bases; junction bases not matched to a gene: 5. The CDR3 spans 14 residues. Per germline, CDR1 ENHRY and CDR2 SYGVKD. The CDR3 loop reads CAIRMTGGVDTQYF. CDR3 coding DNA: TGTGCCATCAGGATGACAGGGGGCGTAGATACGCAGTATTTT.

The rearrangement joins TRBV9 to TRBJ2-1; D perhaps matches TRBD1 (8 bases). The CDR3 runs 16 residues. CDR1 SGDLS and CDR2 YYNGEE come from the germline V gene. Trimming removed 4 bases from V and 4 bases from J, with 18 bases in between. The CDR3 loop is CASSLGGTGRYNEQFF. The DNA of the CDR3 is TGTGCCAGCAGCTTGGGGGGGACAGGAAGATACAATGAGCAGTTCTTC.

This clone was recorded only once. This chain connects TRBV5-6 to TRBJ2-5; D may be TRBD2 (6 bases). This CDR3 contains 14 residues. V dropped 1 base and J dropped 0 bases, with 7 bases sitting between them. Germline V CDR1 and CDR2: SGHDT, YYEEEE. As DNA, the CDR3 is TGTGCCAGCAGCTTGCGCGGGAACCAAGAGACCCAGTACTTC. Amino acid sequence: CASSLRGNQETQYF.

V gene TRBV6-2 or TRBV6-3 combines with J gene TRBJ1-2; D remains ambiguous. V was pared by 2 bases and J by 8 bases, with 9 bases between. CDR1 is MNHEY and CDR2 is SVGEGT in the germline V gene. This CDR3 contains 12 residues. CDR3 in DNA: TGTGCCAGCAGTTACCGGGATCGGGGCTACACCTTC. Protein: CASSYRDRGYTF.

This chain uses TRBV5-8 with TRBJ2-1, with 8 bases matching TRBD1. The V gene end was trimmed by 4 bases and the J gene end by 5 bases; junction bases not matched to a gene: 5. This CDR3 contains 14 residues. The germline CDR1 and CDR2 sequences are SGHTS and YDEGEE. The chain's CDR3 is CASSPGTGNNEQFF. CDR3 DNA sequence: TGTGCCAGCAGCCCCGGGACAGGAAACAATGAGCAGTTCTTC.

The chain links TRBV7-9 to TRBJ2-3; 7 bases map to TRBD2. CDR1 is SEHNR and CDR2 is FQNEAQ in the germline V gene (reference sequence). The CDR3 extends over 16 amino acids. V trimming: 3 bases; J trimming: 5 bases; junction bases outside the gene matches: 11. CDR3 loop: CASSFVGSTGGDTQYF. The CDR3 coding sequence is TGTGCCAGCAGCTTCGTAGGCTCGACGGGAGGAGATACGCAGTATTTT.

The chain is built from TRBV28 and TRBJ1-4; 8 positions agree with TRBD1. The CDR3 is 14 residues long. V shed 5 bases and J 2 bases; nucleotides not matched to a gene: 1. Germline V gene lookup returns CDR1 MDHEN and CDR2 SYDVKM. CDR3 loop: CASSRQGTNEKLFF. The DNA of the CDR3 is TGTGCCAGCAGTCGACAGGGGACTAATGAAAAACTGTTTTTT.

V and J are TRBV12-3 or TRBV12-4 and TRBJ2-7, with unresolved D. The CDR3 runs to 13 residues. V lost 3 bases, J lost 3 bases, and 9 bases lay in between. CDR3 nucleotide sequence: TGTGCCAGCAGTTTGTCACAAATCTACGAGCAGTACTTC. This gives the protein CASSLSQIYEQYF.

This clone was picked up a small number of times. J is TRBJ2-1 and V is TRBV28; 7 nucleotides agree with TRBD2. Germline V gene data show CDR1 as MDHEN and CDR2 as SYDVKM. J gave up 1 base and V 6 bases, and 6 bases lay outside the gene matches. This CDR3 is built from 15 residues. The CDR3 spells CASSSTSDSYNEQFF. CDR3 bases: TGTGCCAGCAGCTCTACTAGCGATTCCTACAATGAGCAGTTCTTC.

The CDR3 nucleotides are TGTGCCAGCAGCTCAGTGGGCGATAGCAATCAGCCCCAGCATTTT. It encodes CASSSVGDSNQPQHF. The V call is TRBV7-9, the J call TRBJ1-5; the D is unclear. Germline CDR1 is SEHNR and CDR2 is FQNEAQ (reference sequence). The CDR3 covers 15 residues. Deletions cut 4 bases from V and 0 bases from J, with 10 bases between.